This passage covers 26 T cell receptor beta chains from one sample sequenced in a study of blood T cell repertoires in COVID-19. Measured with immunoSEQ multiplex PCR; TCRdb has only the in-frame clones, and not every one. The sample has roughly 200,000 clones, 86% seen once. Sequencing used PBMCs or T cells enriched from blood (not recorded which). The source of these receptors is a woman aged 45 to 65 in a cohort exposed to, infected with or recovered from COVID-19 (not recorded which).

The rearrangement joins TRBV6-1 to TRBJ2-2; perhaps TRBD1 as D (5 bases). The germline V gene encodes CDR1 MNHNS and CDR2 SASEGT. CDR3 size: 19 residues. The V end was cut by 0 bases, the J end by 0 bases, with 17 bases between. This chain's CDR3 is CASSEARLGASANTGELFF. For the CDR3, the DNA is TGTGCCAGCAGTGAAGCGCGCCTTGGGGCCTCCGCGAACACCGGGGAGCTGTTTTTT.

This chain joins TRBV20-1 and TRBJ2-5, with 8 positions matching TRBD2. The ends lost 3 bases at V and 7 bases at J; junction bases unmatched: 16. CDR1 is DFQATT, CDR2 SNEGSKA, per germline (reference sequence). The CDR3 extends over 16 amino acids. The CDR3 nucleotides read TGCAGTGCTAGTGTTGCCAGCGGGGGAGCCTCCGGGACCCAGTACTTC. It yields the protein CSASVASGGASGTQYF.

The V gene is TRBV5-1, the J gene TRBJ2-5; possibly TRBD2 for D (5 bases). The CDR3 runs to 13 residues. Germline CDR1 reads SGHRS; CDR2 reads YFSETQ. V was pared by 0 bases and J by 4 bases, with 7 bases between. The CDR3 region is CASSLGTGETQYF. The CDR3 DNA follows: TGCGCCAGCAGCTTGGGGACTGGAGAGACCCAGTACTTC.

The V gene is TRBV7-9, the J gene TRBJ1-5; D is possibly TRBD1 (6 bases). Germline lookup yields CDR1 SEHNR and CDR2 FQNEAQ (reference sequence). The ends were cut back, 1 base at V and 5 bases at J, with 12 bases in the middle. The CDR3 consists of 15 residues. The CDR3 spells CASSLGDRSDQPQHF. The CDR3 nucleotides are TGTGCCAGCAGCTTAGGCGACAGGTCAGATCAGCCCCAGCATTTT.

This clone is a singleton in its sample. The chain links TRBV6-2 or TRBV6-3 to TRBJ1-5; D is possibly TRBD1 (6 bases). Trimming cost V 5 bases and J 0 bases, with 14 bases left between them. The CDR3 extends over 16 amino acids. Per germline, CDR1 MNHEY and CDR2 SVGEGT. The DNA for the CDR3 is TGTGCCAGCAGTAATACAGGGTCGGATAGCAATCAGCCCCAGCATTTT. Amino acids: CASSNTGSDSNQPQHF.

V usage is TRBV29-1 and J usage is TRBJ2-5; TRBD2 is a possible D gene (6 bases). Trimming stripped 7 bases from V and 5 bases from J, with 20 bases between. Germline CDR1 and CDR2: SQVTM and ANQGSEA. The CDR3 loop spans 14 amino acids. DNA for the CDR3: TGCAGCGGCGTGCAGCGGGCCCGAAGGGAGACCCAGTACTTC. Its protein is CSGVQRARRETQYF.

The V call is TRBV6-5, the J call TRBJ1-1, with 8 bases lining up with TRBD1. The CDR3 extends over 15 amino acids. The trim removed 5 bases at V and 0 bases at J, leaving 5 bases unmatched. Germline V lookup: CDR1 MNHEY, CDR2 SVGAGI. The CDR3 loop is CASSPPDRVNTEAFF. In DNA form, the CDR3 reads TGTGCCAGCAGTCCCCCGGACAGGGTGAACACTGAAGCTTTCTTT.

V is TRBV28 and J is TRBJ2-4; D perhaps matches TRBD1 (7 bases). The CDR3 is 16 amino acids. V was clipped by 4 bases and J by 1 base, with 14 bases between them. Germline loops: CDR1 MDHEN, CDR2 SYDVKM. Here the CDR3 reads CASSSVRGEAKNIQYF. Written as DNA, the CDR3 is TGTGCCAGCAGTTCCGTCAGGGGGGAGGCCAAAAACATTCAGTACTTC.

This clone was recorded once. V and J are TRBV6-5 and TRBJ1-2; D possibly corresponds to TRBD1 (6 bases). Germline CDR1 reads MNHEY; CDR2 reads SVGAGI. V was trimmed by 4 bases and J by 1 base, leaving 10 bases between them. This CDR3 spans 14 amino acids. CDR3 in amino acids: CASSFDRLNYGYTF. In nucleotides, the CDR3 is TGTGCCAGCAGTTTCGACAGGCTTAACTATGGCTACACCTTC.

The chain joins TRBV9 to TRBJ1-2; the D gene is possibly TRBD1 (5 bases). The CDR3 is 15 residues long. Germline lookup yields CDR1 SGDLS and CDR2 YYNGEE. V lost 0 bases and J 3 bases, leaving 12 bases between the germline ends. The DNA for the CDR3 is TGTGCCAGCAGCGTAGACCAGGGAGGGTACTATGGCTACACCTTC. It yields the protein CASSVDQGGYYGYTF.

The genes are TRBV10-3 and TRBJ2-7; a weak D match, TRBD1 (6 bases). V shed 10 bases and J shed 3 bases, with 10 bases lying between them. CDR1 and CDR2 from the germline V gene are ENHRY and SYGVKD. This CDR3 is built from 11 residues. DNA of the CDR3: TGTGCCACGACAGGCCGCTACGAGCAGTACTTC. Its translation is CATTGRYEQYF.

V gene TRBV9 combines with J gene TRBJ2-1, with a tentative D call TRBD1 (5 bases). The V gene lost 3 bases and the J gene lost 6 bases, with 16 bases spanning the gap. The CDR3 loop spans 15 amino acids. Germline lookup yields CDR1 SGDLS and CDR2 YYNGEE. The CDR3 DNA reads as TGTGCCAGCAGCGCATCGGTAGGGGCGAGCAATGAGCAGTTCTTC. Translation: CASSASVGASNEQFF.

This clone was counted between two and nine times. Other DNA sequences from this sample encode an identical CDR3 as well. The chain uses TRBV7-9 and TRBJ1-4; 7 bases match TRBD1. The V segment lost 1 base and the J segment 8 bases; nucleotides outside the gene matches: 4. The CDR3 contains 14 residues. Germline CDR1 reads SEHNR; CDR2 reads FQNEAQ (reference sequence). The CDR3 reads CASSLGQGGEKLFF. DNA for the CDR3: TGTGCCAGCAGCTTAGGACAGGGTGGGGAAAAACTGTTTTTT.

The V call is TRBV30, the J call TRBJ2-2, with 10 bases aligning to TRBD2. With 0 bases clipped from V and 1 base from J, the junction kept 5 bases outside the gene matches. This CDR3 comprises 17 residues. Germline V lookup: CDR1 GTSNPN, CDR2 SVGIG (reference sequence). As DNA, the CDR3 is TGTGCCTGGAGTGTCCGACTAGCGGGCCTGAACACCGGGGAGCTGTTTTTT. Residues: CAWSVRLAGLNTGELFF.

The gene calls are TRBV11-2 and TRBJ2-1, with 7 bases matching TRBD2. CDR3 size: 16 residues. The ends lost 5 bases at V and 4 bases at J; junction bases unmatched: 11. CDR1 and CDR2 (germline): SGHAT, FQNNGV. The CDR3: CASSRSRDYNYNEQFF. CDR3 nucleotide sequence: TGTGCCAGCAGCCGGAGCCGGGACTATAATTACAATGAGCAGTTCTTC.

This sequence joins TRBV7-2 and TRBJ1-4; weak D call: TRBD1 (5 bases). V lost 6 bases to trimming and J lost 4 bases, with 9 bases between them. The CDR3 spans 13 residues. The germline CDR1 and CDR2 sequences are SGHTA and FQGNSA. The CDR3 nucleotides are TGTGCCAGCAGGGGGACTCGTAATGAAAAACTGTTTTTT. It is translated as CASRGTRNEKLFF.

The CDR3 region has the DNA TGTGCCAGCAGACCCGGAGCGGGGAGCTCCTACAATGAGCAGTTCTTC. Residues: CASRPGAGSSYNEQFF. V is TRBV7-8 and J is TRBJ2-1; 7 bases fit TRBD2. The CDR3 totals 16 residues. Germline V gene lookup returns CDR1 SGHVS and CDR2 FQNEAQ. The trim removed 6 bases at V and 0 bases at J, leaving 8 bases unmatched.

V usage is TRBV5-4 and J usage is TRBJ2-5; D call uncertain. V gave up 4 bases and J gave up 7 bases, with 8 bases separating them. The CDR3 spans 11 residues. Germline V gives CDR1 SGHNT, CDR2 YYREEE (reference sequence). For the CDR3, the DNA is TGTGCCAGCAGCCAAGCCGGGACCCAGTACTTC. It specifies CASSQAGTQYF.

The CDR3 DNA follows: TGTGCCAGCAGTGAAGCAACAGTTGGCGGCTACACCTTC. This gives the protein CASSEATVGGYTF. The chain couples TRBV6-1 to TRBJ1-2; no reliable D call. CDR1 and CDR2 (germline): MNHNS, SASEGT. The CDR3 is made up of 13 amino acids. The V gene lost 0 bases and the J gene lost 8 bases, with 10 bases spanning the gap.

The chain links TRBV6-5 to TRBJ1-1, with 9 nucleotides matching TRBD1. CDR3 length equals 16 residues. Trimming cost V 0 bases and J 7 bases; bases outside gene matches: 9. Germline CDR1 and CDR2: MNHEY and SVGAGI. CDR3 amino acids: CASSYSPGTGSGEAFF. The CDR3, as DNA: TGTGCCAGCAGTTACTCGCCCGGGACAGGGTCTGGTGAAGCTTTCTTT.

The chain carries TRBV10-3 and TRBJ1-1; 7 bases agree with TRBD1. Looked up from germline, CDR1 is ENHRY and CDR2 is SYGVKD. J was trimmed by 4 bases and V by 0 bases; bases with no gene match: 17. CDR3 length equals 19 residues. Here the CDR3 DNA reads TGTGCCATCAGTGAGTCGTCAACAGGGGCTTCGTCGGATGGCACTGAAGCTTTCTTT. It translates to CAISESSTGASSDGTEAFF.

The chain uses TRBV10-3 and TRBJ1-1; tentative D call: TRBD1 (6 bases). Deletions cut 6 bases from V and 9 bases from J, with 11 bases between. The CDR3 is made up of 11 amino acids. Looked up from germline, CDR1 is ENHRY and CDR2 is SYGVKD. CDR3 amino acids: CAISSGTQAFF. Here the CDR3 DNA reads TGTGCCATCAGCTCCGGGACACAAGCTTTCTTT.

The V and J genes are TRBV7-9 and TRBJ2-7, with 8 nucleotides matching TRBD1. This CDR3 is 15 amino acids long. V shed 4 bases, J shed 6 bases, and the junction held 11 bases outside the gene matches. Germline V gives CDR1 SEHNR, CDR2 FQNEAQ (reference sequence). CDR3 in DNA: TGTGCCAGCAGCTCAGCCCGGGCAGGGGGCGGCGAGCAGTACTTC. Its protein is CASSSARAGGGEQYF.

In its sample, this clone was seen once. V gene TRBV5-5 combines with J gene TRBJ1-2; no clear D gene. This CDR3 region has 14 residues. Germline CDR1 reads SGHKS; CDR2 reads YYEKEE (reference sequence). The V gene lost 3 bases and the J gene lost 0 bases, with 9 bases spanning the gap. The CDR3 spells CASSSSGTNYGYTF. The DNA of the CDR3 is TGTGCCAGCAGCTCCTCCGGGACTAACTATGGCTACACCTTC.

This rearrangement joins TRBV3-1 (or the pseudogene TRBV3-2) to TRBJ2-5; 8 nucleotides match TRBD1. From germline, CDR1 is LGHDT and CDR2 YNNKEL (reference sequence). CDR3 length equals 16 residues. Trimming at V came to 3 bases and at J to 2 bases, leaving 8 bases not matched to a gene. The CDR3 region has the DNA TGTGCCAGCAGCCACAGTCCCGGGACAGGACAAGAGACCCAGTACTTC. Translated: CASSHSPGTGQETQYF.

V usage is TRBV28 and J usage is TRBJ1-1; 10 positions match TRBD1. V was pared by 8 bases and J by 2 bases, with 8 bases of the junction left unmatched. Germline CDR1 MDHEN, CDR2 SYDVKM. The CDR3 loop spans 15 amino acids. CDR3 amino acids: CASASTGGENTEAFF. The DNA of the CDR3 is TGTGCCAGCGCCTCGACAGGGGGCGAAAACACTGAAGCTTTCTTT. The complete variable domain, with remaining parts taken from reference TRBV28 and TRBJ1-1, reads DVKVTQSSRYLVKRTGEKVFLECVQDMDHENMFWYRQDPGLGLRLIYFSYDVKMKEKGDIPEGYSVSREKKERFSLILESASTNQTSMYLCASASTGGENTEAFFGQGTRLTVV.